Below, 12 T cell receptor beta chains from the same sample are listed, as sequenced in a study of blood T cell repertoires in COVID-19. Profiled with immunoSEQ multiplex PCR; TCRdb holds only in-frame clones, not every one. Of 220,000 or so clones in the sample, over 75% were seen once. Sequenced input: PBMCs or T cells enriched from blood (not recorded which). The receptors here all came from an older woman who had recovered from COVID-19.

The chain has TRBV5-1 and TRBJ1-1, with 11 nucleotides matching TRBD1. This CDR3 has 17 residues. V was clipped by 4 bases and J by 0 bases; unmatched bases: 8. CDR1 is SGHRS, CDR2 YFSETQ, per germline. The DNA for the CDR3 is TGCGCCAGCAGCCTGGGGACAGGGGGGAGTGTGAACACTGAAGCTTTCTTT. Residues: CASSLGTGGSVNTEAFF.

The chain joins TRBV4-3 to TRBJ1-2, with D hard to call. The CDR3 loop spans 14 amino acids. Germline CDR1 is LGHNA and CDR2 is YSLEER. Trimming took off 2 bases at V and 3 bases at J, with 10 bases between the two ends. DNA of the CDR3: TGCGCCAGCAGCCAATTAGGGAGCGACTATGGCTACACCTTC. This codes for CASSQLGSDYGYTF.

Only one count was recorded for this clone. This chain joins TRBV10-3 and TRBJ2-5, with 7 bases matching TRBD2. The CDR3 loop spans 15 amino acids. Germline values: CDR1 ENHRY, CDR2 SYGVKD. V shed 0 bases and J 5 bases; nucleotides not matched to a gene: 6. CDR3 amino acids: CAISESSGRGETQYF. CDR3 bases: TGTGCCATCAGTGAGTCGTCCGGGCGGGGGGAGACCCAGTACTTC.

The chain joins TRBV5-1 to TRBJ1-1; 9 nucleotides match TRBD1. Germline CDR1 reads SGHRS; CDR2 reads YFSETQ. The CDR3 loop spans 14 amino acids. V was clipped by 3 bases and J by 4 bases; unmatched bases: 4. CDR3 sequence (DNA): TGCGCCAGCAGCTCAACAGGGGGCGTCACTGAAGCTTTCTTT. This translates into CASSSTGGVTEAFF.

CDR3 residues: CASSLRPGTASNQPQHF. The CDR3 DNA sequence: TGTGCCAGCAGCTTAAGGCCCGGGACAGCTTCCAATCAGCCCCAGCATTTT. The chain couples TRBV7-6 to TRBJ1-5, with TRBD1 matching 7 bases. Germline V gives CDR1 SGHVS, CDR2 FNYEAQ. After removal of 2 bases from V and 3 bases from J, the junction contained 10 bases not matched to a gene. The CDR3 loop spans 17 amino acids.

This clone was recorded only once. The CDR3 nucleotides are TGTGCCAGCAGCTCCAGGGGTCGGGGGGAGCTGTTTTTT. This codes for CASSSRGRGELFF. This rearrangement joins TRBV3-1 (or the pseudogene TRBV3-2) to TRBJ2-2; D may be TRBD1 (6 bases). V lost 5 bases, J lost 8 bases, and 12 bases lay in between. Germline CDR1 is LGHDT and CDR2 is YNNKEL (reference sequence). The CDR3 sequence is 13 residues long.

The chain joins TRBV3-1 (or the pseudogene TRBV3-2) to TRBJ1-2; maybe TRBD1 (6 bases). V lost 3 bases and J 5 bases, leaving 13 bases between the germline ends. The CDR3 is made up of 14 amino acids. The germline V gene encodes CDR1 LGHDT and CDR2 YNNKEL (reference sequence). The DNA for the CDR3 is TGTGCCAGCAGCCAGGACAGTCGACGGTATGGCTACACCTTC. Amino acid sequence: CASSQDSRRYGYTF.

There are a few counts of this clone. V is TRBV7-9 and J is TRBJ2-1, with 15 positions matching TRBD2. The V and J ends lost 5 bases and 8 bases, in that order; junction bases with no gene match: 7. Germline V lookup: CDR1 SEHNR, CDR2 FQNEAQ (reference sequence). There are 16 residues in the CDR3. The CDR3 DNA sequence: TGTGCCAGCAGCGCGTGGACTAGCGGGGGGGCCCATGAGCAGTTCTTC. This codes for CASSAWTSGGAHEQFF.

This chain links TRBV7-2 with TRBJ1-5; 9 bases are shared with TRBD1. The J segment lost 2 bases and the V segment lost 2 bases, leaving 4 bases of the junction unmatched. Germline assignment: CDR1 SGHTA and CDR2 FQGNSA. This CDR3 is built from 16 residues. In DNA, the CDR3 is TGTGCCAGCAGCTTATTACAGGGGGCAGGCAATCAGCCCCAGCATTTT. Amino acid sequence: CASSLLQGAGNQPQHF.

The chain employs TRBV5-4 and TRBJ2-5; 8 nucleotides match TRBD2. CDR1 is SGHNT, CDR2 YYREEE, per germline (reference sequence). Germline trimming cut 4 bases from V and 2 bases from J; bases unmatched to any gene: 13. The CDR3 sequence is 17 residues long. The CDR3 reads CASSPPGGGPNQETQYF. The CDR3 DNA follows: TGTGCCAGCAGCCCCCCCGGGGGGGGCCCGAATCAAGAGACCCAGTACTTC.

The chain links TRBV7-2 to TRBJ1-2; D gene ambiguous. The ends were cut back, 0 bases at V and 6 bases at J, with 8 bases in the middle. The CDR3 spans 13 residues. Germline V gene lookup returns CDR1 SGHTA and CDR2 FQGNSA. The CDR3 bases are TGTGCCAGCAGCTTAGCGCGGGCGGATGGCTACACCTTC. Encoded protein: CASSLARADGYTF.

This clone was observed at least ten times. The chain links TRBV6-5 to TRBJ2-2, with TRBD2 identical over 10 bases. Germline V gives CDR1 MNHEY, CDR2 SVGAGI. The CDR3 totals 15 residues. V gave up 6 bases and J gave up 5 bases; unmatched junction bases: 6. The CDR3 DNA reads as TGTGCCAGCAGGGCTAGCGGGAGCATTACCGGGGAGCTGTTTTTT. It specifies CASRASGSITGELFF.